This entry lists 32 T cell receptor beta chains sequenced from one sample in a study of blood T cell repertoires in COVID-19. TCRdb's copy holds only in-frame clones and misses some; the assay was immunoSEQ multiplex PCR. The sample shows 220,000 or so clones, 85% to 90% of them seen only once. What was sequenced was PBMCs or T cells enriched from blood (not recorded which). These receptors all come from a man aged 30-40 years who had been exposed to COVID-19.

This chain joins TRBV7-2 and TRBJ1-2; 7 bases map to TRBD1. This CDR3 is 13 amino acids long. Per germline, CDR1 SGHTA and CDR2 FQGNSA. J lost 7 bases, V lost 3 bases, and 5 bases had no gene match. The CDR3 reads CASSLGQSGGYTF. CDR3 sequence (DNA): TGTGCCAGCAGCTTGGGACAGTCAGGTGGCTACACCTTC. The complete variable domain, with remaining parts taken from reference TRBV7-2 and TRBJ1-2, reads GAGVSQSPSNKVTEKGKDVELRCDPISGHTALYWYRQSLGQGLEFLIYFQGNSAPDKSGLPSDRFSAERTGGSVSTLTIQRTQQEDSAVYLCASSLGQSGGYTFGSGTRLTVV.

As to this clone: This CDR3 is also generated by other DNA sequences in the sample. The chain joins TRBV5-1 to TRBJ1-1; D remains ambiguous. Trimming shortened V by 0 bases and J by 1 base, and 4 bases separated the two germline ends. Per the germline V gene, CDR1 is SGHRS and CDR2 is YFSETQ. The CDR3 is made up of 13 amino acids. CDR3 coding DNA: TGCGCCAGCAGCTTGGCCCAGAACACTGAAGCTTTCTTT. Its protein product is CASSLAQNTEAFF.

The chain recombines TRBV7-9 with TRBJ2-3; maybe TRBD1 (6 bases). The CDR3 loop spans 12 amino acids. V gave up 7 bases and J gave up 14 bases, with 19 bases separating them. Germline V gene sequence: CDR1 SEHNR, CDR2 FQNEAQ (reference sequence). The CDR3 DNA reads as TGTGCCAGCACCCTAGCCGAGGGGGAAGGGTATTTT. This codes for CASTLAEGEGYF. The full variable domain, with the rest looked up from reference TRBV7-9 and TRBJ2-3, is DTGVSQNPRHKITKRGQNVTFRCDPISEHNRLYWYRQTLGQGPEFLTYFQNEAQLEKSRLLSDRFSAERPKGSFSTLEIQRTEQGDSAMYLCASTLAEGEGYFGPGTRLTVL.

The gene calls are TRBV27 and TRBJ1-2; D is unclear. CDR1 is MNHEY, CDR2 SMNVEV, per germline (reference sequence). Trimming took 6 bases from V and 3 from J, leaving 14 bases between them. The CDR3 is 14 residues long. CDR3 region: CASSPQAAYYGYTF. Here the CDR3 DNA reads TGTGCCAGCAGCCCCCAGGCAGCATACTATGGCTACACCTTC.

The chain couples TRBV7-9 to TRBJ2-6, with D maybe TRBD2 (6 bases). Trimming stripped 1 base from V and 0 bases from J, with 10 bases between. The V gene's germline CDR1 is SEHNR and CDR2 FQNEAQ (reference sequence). The CDR3 is made up of 17 amino acids. As DNA, the CDR3 is TGTGCCAGCAGCTTAGTGGTGGGAGGCTCTGGGGCCAACGTCCTGACTTTC. Encoded protein: CASSLVVGGSGANVLTF. Based on the CDR3 plus reference TRBV7-9 and TRBJ2-6, the full variable domain is DTGVSQNPRHKITKRGQNVTFRCDPISEHNRLYWYRQTLGQGPEFLTYFQNEAQLEKSRLLSDRFSAERPKGSFSTLEIQRTEQGDSAMYLCASSLVVGGSGANVLTFGAGSRLTVL.

This chain connects TRBV14 to TRBJ2-7, with D tentatively TRBD2 (5 bases). The ends were cut back, 1 base at V and 0 bases at J, with 7 bases in the middle. The CDR3 extends over 14 amino acids. Per germline, CDR1 SGHDN and CDR2 FVKESK. The CDR3 DNA follows: TGTGCCAGCAGCCAAGTCGCGGGCTCCTACGAGCAGTACTTC. Residues: CASSQVAGSYEQYF.

The CDR3 bases are TGTGCCAGCAGTAAATGGGACAGGGGCAACGAGCAGTACTTC. Translating it yields CASSKWDRGNEQYF. This rearrangement joins TRBV11-2 to TRBJ2-7; 10 bases match TRBD1. The V gene's germline CDR1 is SGHAT and CDR2 FQNNGV. V trimming: 6 bases; J trimming: 5 bases; junction bases outside the gene matches: 7. This CDR3 spans 14 amino acids.

The chain carries TRBV4-2 and TRBJ2-3; possible D gene TRBD1, 5 bases. Germline loops: CDR1 LGHNA, CDR2 YNFKEQ. V shed 1 base and J shed 2 bases, with 16 bases lying between them. There are 17 residues in the CDR3. The CDR3 coding sequence is TGTGCCAGCAGCCAAGGAGATAGGGGAATGGTCACAGATACGCAGTATTTT. Its translation is CASSQGDRGMVTDTQYF.

This rearrangement joins TRBV6-5 to TRBJ2-6; no firm D call. Germline V gives CDR1 MNHEY, CDR2 SVGAGI. The CDR3 extends over 13 amino acids. The V end lost 8 bases, the J end lost 4 bases, and 9 bases lay between the germline ends. CDR3 protein: CASGLLGANVLTF. CDR3 DNA sequence: TGTGCCAGCGGGCTTTTGGGGGCCAACGTCCTGACTTTC.

The chain couples TRBV11-2 to TRBJ2-7, with 8 bases matching TRBD2. Germline V gene data show CDR1 as SGHAT and CDR2 as FQNNGV. After removal of 1 base from V and 3 bases from J, the junction contained 5 bases not matched to a gene. The CDR3 runs to 15 residues. The CDR3 here is CASSLGGGGYYEQYF. The CDR3 nucleotides are TGTGCCAGCAGCTTAGGTGGCGGGGGGTACTACGAGCAGTACTTC.

The chain couples TRBV6-6 to TRBJ1-2; D call uncertain. CDR3 length equals 14 residues. V lost 2 bases and J 2 bases, leaving 9 bases between the germline ends. Germline-derived CDR1 and CDR2 are MNHNY and SVGAGI (reference sequence). CDR3 nucleotides: TGTGCCAGCAGTTACGGCGTTAGCAACTATGGCTACACCTTC. This codes for CASSYGVSNYGYTF.

The chain uses TRBV5-8 and TRBJ1-2, with 9 bases aligning to TRBD1. Trimming took 5 bases from V and 6 from J; bases not matched to a gene: 5. Per germline, CDR1 SGHTS and CDR2 YDEGEE. This CDR3 has 13 amino acids. The CDR3 loop reads CASRPGQGNGYTF. The CDR3 DNA reads TGTGCCAGCAGACCCGGACAGGGGAATGGCTACACCTTC.

This clone was observed a single time. The CDR3 here is CASSPSPQGMNTEAFF. CDR3 nucleotide sequence: TGCGCCAGCAGCCCCAGTCCTCAGGGAATGAACACTGAAGCTTTCTTT. The chain employs TRBV5-1 and TRBJ1-1; TRBD1 might be the D (5 bases). In germline, CDR1 is SGHRS, CDR2 YFSETQ. The V end lost 4 bases, the J end lost 0 bases, and 16 bases lay between the germline ends. The CDR3 contains 16 residues.

The chain is built from TRBV18 and TRBJ2-2, with a weak D call TRBD2 (5 bases). Germline CDR1 KGHSH, CDR2 LQKENI. The length of the CDR3 is 16 residues. V was shortened by 6 bases and J by 0 bases, with 14 bases between the two germline ends. CDR3 nucleotides: TGTGCCAGCTCTCCTTCGAGCGGAACGAACACCGGGGAGCTGTTTTTT. Translation: CASSPSSGTNTGELFF.

The CDR3 loop is CASSESTGFTDTQYF. The CDR3 nucleotides read TGTGCCAGCAGTGAATCGACAGGGTTCACAGATACGCAGTATTTT. This chain uses TRBV25-1 with TRBJ2-3; TRBD1 aligns across 7 bases. The ends lost 1 base at V and 2 bases at J; junction bases unmatched: 3. CDR3 length equals 15 residues. CDR1 and CDR2 from the germline V gene are MGHDK and SYGVNS.

The rearrangement links TRBV2 to TRBJ2-5, with 7 bases identical to TRBD2. CDR1 SNHLY and CDR2 FYNNEI come from the germline V gene. This CDR3 has 15 residues. The V and J ends lost 9 bases and 2 bases, in that order; junction bases with no gene match: 12. CDR3 region: CASTLRAGVQETQYF. Written as DNA, the CDR3 is TGTGCCAGTACCCTAAGGGCGGGGGTACAAGAGACCCAGTACTTC.

The J gene is TRBJ2-3, the V gene TRBV7-8, with TRBD2 matching 10 bases. The CDR3 totals 16 residues. Looked up from germline, CDR1 is SGHVS and CDR2 is FQNEAQ. The trim removed 2 bases at V and 1 base at J, leaving 3 bases unmatched. The CDR3 DNA sequence: TGTGCCAGCAGCTTACTAGCGGGGGCCCGCACAGATACGCAGTATTTT. This sequence encodes CASSLLAGARTDTQYF.

The chain recombines TRBV3-1 (or the pseudogene TRBV3-2) with TRBJ1-3; no definite D call. V dropped 1 base and J dropped 10 bases, with 14 bases sitting between them. CDR1 and CDR2 from the germline V gene are LGHDT and YNNKEL (reference sequence). This CDR3 has 14 residues. Written as DNA, the CDR3 is TGTGCCAGCAGCCAAGCAACCGACGAACAGACCATATATTTT. This codes for CASSQATDEQTIYF.

The CDR3 coding sequence is TGTGCCAGTCGGGGCGGACTAGCGGAGTACGAGCAGTACTTC. This encodes CASRGGLAEYEQYF. The V gene is TRBV27, the J gene TRBJ2-7; TRBD2 aligns across 10 bases. Unmatched junction bases numbered 9, after V lost 9 bases and J lost 4 bases. Per germline, CDR1 MNHEY and CDR2 SMNVEV (reference sequence). The CDR3 has 14 amino acids.

The chain has TRBV12-3 or TRBV12-4 and TRBJ2-7, with a weak D call TRBD2 (5 bases). This CDR3 comprises 13 residues. The CDR3 nucleotides are TGTGAGCGGCCTCCTCTCCCCCCCTACGAGCAGTACTTC. This translates into CERPPLPPYEQYF.

The V call is TRBV4-3, the J call TRBJ1-1; D perhaps matches TRBD1 (5 bases). In germline, CDR1 is LGHNA, CDR2 YSLEER. The CDR3 sequence is 14 residues long. Between the trimmed V and J ends, which lost 5 bases and 1 base, there was a span of 11 bases. The CDR3 nucleotides are TGCGCCAGCAGCTACGGGAGGGGGAACACTGAAGCTTTCTTT. Translation gives CASSYGRGNTEAFF.

This chain connects TRBV7-2 to TRBJ2-7; no firm D call. CDR3 size: 14 residues. Trimming stripped 5 bases from V and 5 bases from J, with 16 bases between. Germline V gene data show CDR1 as SGHTA and CDR2 as FQGNSA. Here the CDR3 reads CASSPAILSDEQYF. The CDR3 coding sequence is TGTGCCAGCAGCCCTGCGATATTGAGCGACGAGCAGTACTTC. The whole variable domain, filled in from reference TRBV7-2 and TRBJ2-7, reads GAGVSQSPSNKVTEKGKDVELRCDPISGHTALYWYRQSLGQGLEFLIYFQGNSAPDKSGLPSDRFSAERTGGSVSTLTIQRTQQEDSAVYLCASSPAILSDEQYFGPGTRLTVT.

CDR3 sequence reads: CASSESSSSYNEQFF. The CDR3, as DNA: TGTGCCAGCAGTGAAAGCTCGAGCTCCTACAATGAGCAGTTCTTC. The chain is built from TRBV2 and TRBJ2-1; no clear D gene. V lost 2 bases to trimming and J lost 0 bases, with 8 bases between them. The CDR3 covers 15 residues. CDR1 is SNHLY and CDR2 is FYNNEI in the germline V gene.

The chain couples TRBV7-9 to TRBJ2-2, with D perhaps TRBD1 (5 bases). Germline CDR1 SEHNR, CDR2 FQNEAQ (reference sequence). V shed 4 bases and J shed 4 bases, with 13 bases lying between them. The CDR3 extends over 15 amino acids. The CDR3 nucleotides are TGTGCCAGCAGCTCACCCCAGGGCCCCACCGGGGAGCTGTTTTTT. Its protein product is CASSSPQGPTGELFF.

The CDR3 spells CASRRASTGGGSPLHF. Here the CDR3 DNA reads TGCGCCAGCAGGAGGGCCTCGACAGGGGGCGGTTCACCCCTCCACTTT. V and J are TRBV5-1 and TRBJ1-6, with 10 bases aligning to TRBD1. The trim removed 5 bases at V and 9 bases at J, leaving 11 bases unmatched. This CDR3 spans 16 amino acids. From germline, CDR1 is SGHRS and CDR2 YFSETQ.

The chain joins TRBV5-4 to TRBJ2-3; TRBD2 agrees at 9 bases. The J segment lost 8 bases and the V segment lost 2 bases, leaving 6 bases of the junction unmatched. This CDR3 is 14 amino acids long. Germline CDR1 and CDR2: SGHNT and YYREEE (reference sequence). DNA for the CDR3: TGTGCCAGCAGCTTTTCTAGCGGGGTAACTACGCAGTATTTT. Translated: CASSFSSGVTTQYF.

CDR3 loop: CASSVGPSGGTGELFF. The CDR3 DNA follows: TGTGCCAGCAGCGTAGGTCCTAGCGGGGGCACCGGGGAGCTGTTTTTT. The chain uses TRBV9 and TRBJ2-2, with 10 nucleotides matching TRBD2. This CDR3 contains 16 residues. J was trimmed by 4 bases and V by 0 bases; bases with no gene match: 3. Germline CDR1 and CDR2: SGDLS and YYNGEE.

This clone came up many times. The J gene is TRBJ2-2, the V gene TRBV10-1; D unclear. CDR3 length: 16 amino acids. V gave up 3 bases and J gave up 0 bases, with 11 bases separating them. CDR1 and CDR2 (germline): WNHNN, SYGVQD (reference sequence). As DNA, the CDR3 is TGCGCCAGCAGTGATCTTGTACAATCGAACACCGGGGAGCTGTTTTTT. Residues: CASSDLVQSNTGELFF.

There are a few counts of this clone. The V call is TRBV9, the J call TRBJ1-2, with TRBD1 matching over 11 bases. Trimming at V came to 3 bases and at J to 10 bases, leaving 8 bases not matched to a gene. This CDR3 is 14 amino acids long. Germline V lookup: CDR1 SGDLS, CDR2 YYNGEE. The CDR3 DNA follows: TGTGCCAGCAGCGCCCAAGGGACAGGGGGGCCCTACACCTTC. Its translation: CASSAQGTGGPYTF.

The chain employs TRBV27 and TRBJ1-2, with TRBD1 identical over 9 bases. The CDR3 has 13 amino acids. CDR1 is MNHEY, CDR2 SMNVEV, per germline (reference sequence). V was clipped by 6 bases and J by 8 bases; unmatched bases: 7. The CDR3 loop is CASRSTGGQGYTF. CDR3 nucleotides: TGTGCCAGCAGATCTACAGGGGGCCAAGGCTACACCTTC.

The chain joins TRBV4-1 to TRBJ1-6; possibly TRBD1 for D (5 bases). Trimming removed 4 bases from V and 5 bases from J, with 12 bases in between. Germline lookup yields CDR1 MGHRA and CDR2 YSYEKL. This CDR3 contains 15 residues. CDR3 sequence reads: CASSLGQRHNSPLHF. Written as DNA, the CDR3 is TGCGCCAGCAGCCTGGGGCAGAGGCATAATTCACCCCTCCACTTT.

This clone was found a few times. The chain uses TRBV6-1 and TRBJ2-6; tentative D call: TRBD1 (5 bases). CDR3 length: 16 amino acids. V lost 0 bases to trimming and J lost 2 bases, with 8 bases between them. Germline V lookup: CDR1 MNHNS, CDR2 SASEGT. The CDR3 loop reads CASSEAQGAGANVLTF. In DNA form, the CDR3 reads TGTGCCAGCAGTGAAGCGCAAGGGGCTGGGGCCAACGTCCTGACTTTC.